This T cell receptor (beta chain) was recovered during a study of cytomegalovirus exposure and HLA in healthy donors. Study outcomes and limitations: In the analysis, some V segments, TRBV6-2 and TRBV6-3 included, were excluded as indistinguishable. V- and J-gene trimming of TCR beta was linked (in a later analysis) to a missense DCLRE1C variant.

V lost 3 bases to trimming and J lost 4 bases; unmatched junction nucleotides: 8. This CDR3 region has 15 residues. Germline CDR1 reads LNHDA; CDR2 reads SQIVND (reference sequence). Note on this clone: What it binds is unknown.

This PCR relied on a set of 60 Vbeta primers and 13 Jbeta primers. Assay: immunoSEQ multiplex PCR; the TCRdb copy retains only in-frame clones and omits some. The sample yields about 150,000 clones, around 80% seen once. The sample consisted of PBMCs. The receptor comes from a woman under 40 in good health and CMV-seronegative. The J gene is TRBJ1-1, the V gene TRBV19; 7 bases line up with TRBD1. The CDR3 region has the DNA TGTGCCAGTAGTATGGGGGACAGTGGATCCACTGAAGCTTTCTTT. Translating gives CASSMGDSGSTEAFF.